Listed below are T cell receptor beta chains from one sample, sequenced in a study of cytomegalovirus exposure and HLA in healthy donors. Sequenced by immunoSEQ multiplex PCR; TCRdb stores in-frame clones only, minus some. The sample includes tens of thousands of clones, approximately 84% seen only once; the top ten take 2.9%. The specimen sequenced was PBMCs. These receptors originate from a man aged 45 to 65 in good health and CMV-seronegative. The CDR3 runs from the conserved cysteine through the conserved F or W. Each record gives: CDR3 DNA, CDR3 protein, CDR3 length, clone size, J gene, V gene, D gene. A D gene is named only where the DNA matches it firmly. Not every row has a clone size; where given, it reads once, few, many or a size class.

TGTGCCAGCAGTCCTCTGACAGGGAGGTATGGCTACACCTTC CASSPLTGRYGYTF 14 - TRBJ1-2 TRBV28 TRBD1
TGTGCCAGCAGTTCCGGGAATTCACCCCTCCACTTT CASSSGNSPLHF 12 - TRBJ1-6 TRBV28 -
TGTGCCAGCACGAAAGCGGCGGGGCCCTACAATGAGCAGTTCTTC CASTKAAGPYNEQFF 15 - TRBJ2-1 TRBV27 -
TGTGCCAGCAGTTTAATCCCAGGGAATTCACCCCTCCACTTT CASSLIPGNSPLHF 14 - TRBJ1-6 TRBV27 -
TGTGCCAGCAGCTTGGACAGCAAGAATTCACCCCTCCACTTT CASSLDSKNSPLHF 14 - TRBJ1-6 TRBV7-3 -
TGCGCCAGCCTTAACGGGACTAGCGGGGGGGAATTCACAGATACGCAGTATTTT CASLNGTSGGEFTDTQYF 18 few TRBJ2-3 TRBV10-1 TRBD2
TGTGCCAGCAGTAGAGTATCCGGGGAGACCCAGTACTTC CASSRVSGETQYF 13 - TRBJ2-5 TRBV11-3 -
TGCGCCAGCAGCGGGACTCACTGGACAGGGGTTGTAGCCCAGGGGATTTCCTACGAGCAGTACTTC CASSGTHWTGVVAQGISYEQYF 22 - TRBJ2-7 TRBV5-1 TRBD1
TGCGCCAGCAGCGTTGGGACAGGGATTACAGATACGCAGTATTTT CASSVGTGITDTQYF 15 - TRBJ2-3 TRBV5-1 TRBD1
TGTGCCAGCAGTTACTCGACTGGGAATGAAAAACTGTTTTTT CASSYSTGNEKLFF 14 - TRBJ1-4 TRBV6-5 -
TGTGCCAGCTCACCACAATCTGGGCCCACAGAGACCCAGTACTTC CASSPQSGPTETQYF 15 - TRBJ2-5 TRBV18 -
TGCGCCAGCAGCTTGGGACTAGCGGGGGGGTATCGAGGCAATGAGCAGTTCTTC CASSLGLAGGYRGNEQFF 18 - TRBJ2-1 TRBV5-1 TRBD2
TGTGCCAGCAGTTACGGGGGGGCCTTTTCACCCCTCCACTTT CASSYGGAFSPLHF 14 - TRBJ1-6 TRBV6-5 -
TGTGCCAGCAGCTTATTCACCCGCAGCGGGGGGGTTGACGAGCAGTACTTC CASSLFTRSGGVDEQYF 17 - TRBJ2-7 TRBV7-2 TRBD2
TGTGCCAGCAGTCCGGGGACAGGGGGCTCCTACAATGAGCAGTTCTTC CASSPGTGGSYNEQFF 16 - TRBJ2-1 TRBV9 TRBD1
TGTGCCAGCAGGTCAGGTTGGACTGAAGCTTTCTTT CASRSGWTEAFF 12 - TRBJ1-1 TRBV28 -
TGTGCCAGCAGCTTAGCTGAGGAGACCCAGTACTTC CASSLAEETQYF 12 - TRBJ2-5 TRBV7-6 -
TGTGCCAGCAGTTCCCCCGCGGCTAGCGGGGGGGCTACCTCCCCGGGGGAGCAGTACTTC CASSSPAASGGATSPGEQYF 20 - TRBJ2-7 TRBV28 TRBD2
TGTGCCAGCAGGGGCGGGGACATTCAGTACTTC CASRGGDIQYF 11 - TRBJ2-4 TRBV5-4 -
TGTGCCAGCACGTTTCCGGGACAGGCGTACACTGAAGCTTTCTTT CASTFPGQAYTEAFF 15 - TRBJ1-1 TRBV7-9 TRBD1
TGTGCCAGCAGTCAAGCACAGGTGGATGAGCAGTTCTTC CASSQAQVDEQFF 13 once TRBJ2-1 TRBV6-5 -